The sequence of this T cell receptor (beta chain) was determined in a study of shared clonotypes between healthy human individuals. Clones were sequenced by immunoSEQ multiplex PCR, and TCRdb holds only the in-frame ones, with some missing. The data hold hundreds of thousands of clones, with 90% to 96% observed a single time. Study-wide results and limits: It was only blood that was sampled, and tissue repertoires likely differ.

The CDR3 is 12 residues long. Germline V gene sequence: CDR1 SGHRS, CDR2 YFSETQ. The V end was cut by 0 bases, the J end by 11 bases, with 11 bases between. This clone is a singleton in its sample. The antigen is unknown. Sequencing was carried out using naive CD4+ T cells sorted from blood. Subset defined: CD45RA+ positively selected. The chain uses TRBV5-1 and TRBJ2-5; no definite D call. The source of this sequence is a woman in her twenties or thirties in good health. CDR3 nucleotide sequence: TGCGCCAGCAGCTTGGGCGCGGCTGAGCAGTACTTC. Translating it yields CASSLGAAEQYF. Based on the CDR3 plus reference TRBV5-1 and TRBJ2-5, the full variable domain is KAGVTQTPRYLIKTRGQQVTLSCSPISGHRSVSWYQQTPGQGLQFLFEYFSETQRNKGNFPGRFSGRQFSNSRSEMNVSTLELGDSALYLCASSLGAAEQYFGPGTRLLVL.